This record concerns one T cell receptor (beta chain) sequence. What it recognizes is unknown. It was with a sample-barcoded 5' primer and a J-beta primer mix that a second PCR of about 6 to 12 cycles was run. TCRdb reprocessed the 5' RACE reads with MiXCR, giving one entry per CDR3 protein. The sample holds roughly 1,500,000 distinct CDR3 sequences, about 31% seen once. This entry is derived from a study of blood T cells in healthy people across ages. Whole-study results and caveats: The long-lived group displayed more naive CD4+ cells, plus higher diversity, than the aged donors did.

The V end lost 3 bases, the J end lost 4 bases, and 15 bases lay between the germline ends. This CDR3 has 14 residues. In germline, CDR1 is DFQATT, CDR2 SNEGSKA (reference sequence). The clonotype comes from a woman aged 25 to 45 in good health. V is TRBV20-1 and J is TRBJ1-1, with D tentatively TRBD1 (5 bases). Sequencing used blood. CDR3 nucleotides: TGCAGTGCTAGTCAGGGCCGGATGGCCACTGAAGCTTTCTTT. Translating it yields CSASQGRMATEAFF.